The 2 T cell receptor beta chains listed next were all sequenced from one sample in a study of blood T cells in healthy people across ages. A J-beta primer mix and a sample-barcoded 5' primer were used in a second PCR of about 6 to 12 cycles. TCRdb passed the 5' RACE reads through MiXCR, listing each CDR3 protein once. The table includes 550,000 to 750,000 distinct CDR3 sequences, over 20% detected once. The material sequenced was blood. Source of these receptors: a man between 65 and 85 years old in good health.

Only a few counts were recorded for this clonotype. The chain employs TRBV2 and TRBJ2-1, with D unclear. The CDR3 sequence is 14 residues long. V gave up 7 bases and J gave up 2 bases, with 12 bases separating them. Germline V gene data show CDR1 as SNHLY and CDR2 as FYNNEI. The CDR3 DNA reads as TGTGCCAGCAAGTCTCGCGGTACCTACAATGAGCAGTTCTTC. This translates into CASKSRGTYNEQFF.

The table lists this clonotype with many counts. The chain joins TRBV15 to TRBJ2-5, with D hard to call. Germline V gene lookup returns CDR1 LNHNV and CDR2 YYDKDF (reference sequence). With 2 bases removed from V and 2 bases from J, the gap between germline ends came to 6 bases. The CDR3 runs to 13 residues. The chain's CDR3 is CATSRSPQETQYF. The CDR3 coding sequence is TGTGCCACCAGCAGATCGCCGCAAGAGACCCAGTACTTC.